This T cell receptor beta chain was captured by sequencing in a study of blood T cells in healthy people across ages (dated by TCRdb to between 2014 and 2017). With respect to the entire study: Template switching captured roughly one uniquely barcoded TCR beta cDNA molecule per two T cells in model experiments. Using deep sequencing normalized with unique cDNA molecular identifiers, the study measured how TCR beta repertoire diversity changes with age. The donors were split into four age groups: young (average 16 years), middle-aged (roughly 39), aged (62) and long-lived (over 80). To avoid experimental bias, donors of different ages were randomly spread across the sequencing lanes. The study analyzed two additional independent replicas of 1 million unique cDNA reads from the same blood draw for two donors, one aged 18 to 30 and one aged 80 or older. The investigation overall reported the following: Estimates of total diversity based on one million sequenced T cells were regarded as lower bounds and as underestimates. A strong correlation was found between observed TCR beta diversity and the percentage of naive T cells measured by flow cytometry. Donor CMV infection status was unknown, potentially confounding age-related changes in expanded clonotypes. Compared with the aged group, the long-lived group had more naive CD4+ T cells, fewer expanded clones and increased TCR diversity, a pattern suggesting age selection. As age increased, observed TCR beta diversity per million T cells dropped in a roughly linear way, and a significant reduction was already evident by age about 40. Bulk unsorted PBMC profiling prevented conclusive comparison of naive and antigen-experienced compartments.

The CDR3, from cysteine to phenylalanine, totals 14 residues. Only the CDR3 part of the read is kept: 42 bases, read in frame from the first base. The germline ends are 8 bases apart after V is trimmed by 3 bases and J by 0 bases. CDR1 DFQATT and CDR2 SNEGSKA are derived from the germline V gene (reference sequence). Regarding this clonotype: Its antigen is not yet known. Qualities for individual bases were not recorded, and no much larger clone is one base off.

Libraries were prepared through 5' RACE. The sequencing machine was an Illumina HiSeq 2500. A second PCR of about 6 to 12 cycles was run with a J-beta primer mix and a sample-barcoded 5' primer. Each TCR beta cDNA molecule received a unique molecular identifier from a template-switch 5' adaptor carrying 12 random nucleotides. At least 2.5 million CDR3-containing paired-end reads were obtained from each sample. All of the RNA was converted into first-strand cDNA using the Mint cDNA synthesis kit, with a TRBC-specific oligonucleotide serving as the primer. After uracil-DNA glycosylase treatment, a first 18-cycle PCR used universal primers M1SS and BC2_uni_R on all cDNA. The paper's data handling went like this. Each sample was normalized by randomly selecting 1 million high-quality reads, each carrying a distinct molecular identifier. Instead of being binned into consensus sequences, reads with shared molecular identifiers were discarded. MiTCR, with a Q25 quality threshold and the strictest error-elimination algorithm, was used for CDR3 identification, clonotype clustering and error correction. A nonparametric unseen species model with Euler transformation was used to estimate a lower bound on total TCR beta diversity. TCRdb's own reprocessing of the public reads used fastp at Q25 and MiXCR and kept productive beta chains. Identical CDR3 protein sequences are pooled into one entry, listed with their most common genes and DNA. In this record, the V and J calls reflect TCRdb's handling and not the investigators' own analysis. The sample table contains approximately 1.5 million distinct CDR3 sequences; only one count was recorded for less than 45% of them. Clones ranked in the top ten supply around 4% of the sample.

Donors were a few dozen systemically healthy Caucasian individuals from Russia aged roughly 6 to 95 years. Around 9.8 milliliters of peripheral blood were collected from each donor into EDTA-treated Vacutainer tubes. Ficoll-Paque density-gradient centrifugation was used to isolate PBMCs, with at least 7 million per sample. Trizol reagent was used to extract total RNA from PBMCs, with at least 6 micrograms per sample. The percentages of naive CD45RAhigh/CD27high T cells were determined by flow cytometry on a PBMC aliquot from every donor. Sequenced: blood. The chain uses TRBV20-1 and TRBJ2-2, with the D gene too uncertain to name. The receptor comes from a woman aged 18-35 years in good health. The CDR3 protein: CSASTRSNTGELFF. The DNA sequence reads TGCAGTGCTAGTACCAGGTCGAACACCGGGGAGCTGTTTTTT.